This TCR beta chain was retrieved from a study of long-term antiretroviral therapy in people with HIV. Version v3.0 of the immunoSEQ assay was performed at survey level. The repertoire was sequenced with immunoSEQ multiplex PCR; TCRdb's copy has only in-frame clones and lacks some. The sample consists of 15,000 to 20,000 clones, roughly 78% of them appearing once. Germline loops: CDR1 MNHEY, CDR2 SVGAGI. V gave up 2 bases and J gave up 3 bases; unmatched junction bases: 4. The CDR3 has 15 residues. The chain joins TRBV6-5 to TRBJ2-1, with 7 bases that match TRBD1. This clonotype originated in a woman between 35 and 50 years old with HIV. Here the sequenced sample was unsorted PBMCs, taken at the start of antiretroviral therapy, before treatment. The CDR3 DNA is TGTGCCAGCAGTTACAGGGGGCCCTTCTACAATGAGCAGTTCTTC. This gives the protein CASSYRGPFYNEQFF.